One and the same sample provided the 16 T cell receptor beta chains below, sequenced in a study of T cell repertoires in cytomegalovirus infection. TCRdb reprocessed the reads via MiXCR and lists one record per CDR3 protein. The profile shows fewer than 550,000 distinct CDR3 sequences, approximately 15% of them singletons. Source material: CD8+ T cells from PBMCs. Receptors originate from a human donor in good health (CMV status not recorded). Some clones in this sample may be carry-over from other donors' samples.

This clonotype was picked up many times. The genes are TRBV7-8 and TRBJ2-3; 9 nucleotides match TRBD1. The CDR3 loop spans 16 amino acids. With V trimmed by 0 bases and J by 3 bases, 4 bases remained unmatched. Germline-derived CDR1 and CDR2 are SGHVS and FQNEAQ. The CDR3 is CASSLAWTGATDTQYF. The CDR3 DNA follows: TGTGCCAGCAGCTTAGCCTGGACAGGGGCGACAGATACGCAGTATTTT.

This clonotype was found a few times. The V gene is TRBV10-3, the J gene TRBJ2-1; TRBD2 agrees at 11 bases. Germline V gene data show CDR1 as ENHRY and CDR2 as SYGVKD. The junction had 5 bases not matched to a gene; V was cut back by 3 bases and J by 7 bases. The CDR3 length is 15 residues. In nucleotides, the CDR3 is TGTGCCATCAGTGAACTAGCGGGAGCCCCTAATGAGCAGTTCTTC. Translating it yields CAISELAGAPNEQFF.

The table lists this clonotype with many counts. The CDR3 reads CASSHPPGGPHGNEQFF. CDR3 DNA sequence: TGTGCCAGCAGCCACCCCCCGGGAGGGCCGCATGGCAATGAGCAGTTCTTC. The chain uses TRBV7-3 and TRBJ2-1; TRBD2 matches at 8 bases. Germline V lookup: CDR1 SGHTA, CDR2 FQGTGA. This CDR3 has 17 amino acids. Trimming removed 5 bases from V and 6 bases from J; junction bases left unmatched: 15.

This clonotype was counted ten times or more. The rearrangement links TRBV20-1 to TRBJ2-7, with TRBD2 as a possible D gene (5 bases). The CDR3 is 13 residues long. Per the germline V gene, CDR1 is DFQATT and CDR2 is SNEGSKA (reference sequence). The V end lost 8 bases, the J end lost 3 bases, and 17 bases lay between the germline ends. CDR3 sequence (DNA): TGCAGTCCCGAGGGAAGCCTCGACTACGAGCAGTACTTC. It is translated as CSPEGSLDYEQYF.

The chain recombines TRBV6-5 with TRBJ1-2; 7 bases agree with TRBD1. V shed 0 bases and J 3 bases; nucleotides not matched to a gene: 7. The CDR3 is 16 amino acids. CDR1 is MNHEY, CDR2 SVGAGI, per germline. CDR3 DNA sequence: TGTGCCAGCAGTTACTCGAAATCCAGGGGGGACTATGGCTACACCTTC. It codes for CASSYSKSRGDYGYTF.

The gene calls are TRBV6-1 and TRBJ2-7; 8 nucleotides line up with TRBD2. CDR1 is MNHNS and CDR2 is SASEGT in the germline V gene. CDR3 length: 14 residues. The V gene end was trimmed by 11 bases and the J gene end by 2 bases; junction bases not matched to a gene: 11. Here the CDR3 reads CALYPAGVPYEQYF. DNA for the CDR3: TGTGCCCTTTATCCAGCGGGAGTTCCCTACGAGCAGTACTTC.

A few counts support this clonotype. This chain uses TRBV29-1 with TRBJ2-7; TRBD1 agrees at 8 bases. Germline CDR1 and CDR2: SQVTM and ANQGSEA. With V trimmed by 5 bases and J by 0 bases, 15 bases remained unmatched. The CDR3 totals 17 residues. The CDR3 loop is CSVHLPLTGAYSYEQYF. In DNA form, the CDR3 reads TGCAGCGTTCATCTACCTCTGACAGGGGCCTACTCCTACGAGCAGTACTTC.

This sequence joins TRBV28 and TRBJ2-3, with D maybe TRBD1 (6 bases). Germline V CDR1 and CDR2: MDHEN, SYDVKM. The CDR3 has 16 residues. V lost 3 bases to trimming and J lost 2 bases, with 15 bases between them. The CDR3 region has the DNA TGTGCCAGCAGTTTGGATGGGACATACAACACAGATACGCAGTATTTT. Amino acid sequence: CASSLDGTYNTDTQYF.

V and J are TRBV27 and TRBJ2-3, with 13 bases lining up with TRBD2. The CDR3 length is 16 residues. The germline V gene has CDR1 MNHEY and CDR2 SMNVEV (reference sequence). Trimming removed 7 bases from V and 7 bases from J; junction bases left unmatched: 11. This chain's CDR3 is CASTRPLAGGGNTQYF. The CDR3 DNA is TGTGCCAGCACCCGTCCACTAGCGGGAGGGGGAAATACGCAGTATTTT.

A word on this clonotype: This may come from a read error, since a much larger clone is one base off. The chain is built from TRBV27 and TRBJ2-1, with a possible D match to TRBD2 (6 bases). The CDR3 length is 13 residues. Germline CDR1 MNHEY, CDR2 SMNVEV (reference sequence). CDR3 in DNA: TGTGCCAGCAGTTTATCGGAGGGTAATGTGCAGTTCTTC. Its protein is CASSLSEGNVQFF.

Remarks on this clonotype: A read error is possible here, since a much larger clone lies one base away. CDR3 loop: CASSLDWKGRTEKNTKAFF. The CDR3, as DNA: TGTGCCAGCAGCTTAGATTGGAAGGGGCGGACAGAGAAGAACACTAAAGCTTTCTTT. The chain uses TRBV11-2 and TRBJ1-1, with D possibly TRBD1 on 6 matching bases. This CDR3 spans 19 amino acids. Germline CDR1 reads SGHAT; CDR2 reads FQNNGV.

This clonotype was seen more than once but under ten times. The chain has TRBV5-1 and TRBJ1-4; 10 bases agree with TRBD1. V lost 4 bases and J lost 5; bases outside the gene matches: 11. This CDR3 has 17 residues. Per the germline V gene, CDR1 is SGHRS and CDR2 is YFSETQ. CDR3 nucleotide sequence: TGCGCCAGCAGCCCTCTTATGGGGACAGGGGAGAATGAAAAACTGTTTTTT. This gives the protein CASSPLMGTGENEKLFF.

V gene TRBV4-1 combines with J gene TRBJ2-1; D uncertain. The germline V gene has CDR1 MGHRA and CDR2 YSYEKL. V was cut by 3 bases and J by 10 bases, with 7 bases left in between. This CDR3 comprises 11 residues. CDR3 loop: CASSHRLEQFF. As DNA, the CDR3 is TGCGCCAGCAGCCATCGACTGGAGCAGTTCTTC.

This clonotype was observed a handful of times. The rearrangement uses TRBV5-4 and TRBJ1-6, with D perhaps matching TRBD1 (6 bases). Trimming stripped 5 bases from V and 7 bases from J, with 22 bases between. CDR3 length equals 17 residues. Germline V CDR1 and CDR2: SGHNT, YYREEE (reference sequence). CDR3 residues: CASSARYREKGNSPLHF. The CDR3 region has the DNA TGTGCCAGCAGTGCCAGGTACAGGGAGAAGGGGAATTCACCCCTCCACTTT.

This clonotype has ten or more counts. DNA of the CDR3: TGTGCCAGCAGCCCGTGGGCAGGGGCTGGAAACACCATATATTTT. Translation gives CASSPWAGAGNTIYF. The V and J genes are TRBV27 and TRBJ1-3; possible D gene TRBD1, 6 bases. Trimming stripped 6 bases from V and 2 bases from J, with 14 bases between. Germline V CDR1 and CDR2: MNHEY, SMNVEV (reference sequence). The CDR3 is 15 residues long.

This clonotype was counted at least ten times. The chain has TRBV11-2 and TRBJ1-4; no definite D call. V shed 1 base and J shed 8 bases, with 8 bases lying between them. The CDR3 is made up of 13 amino acids. Germline V gives CDR1 SGHAT, CDR2 FQNNGV. The CDR3 sequence is CASSLGSDEKLFF. In DNA form, the CDR3 reads TGTGCCAGCAGCTTAGGATCGGACGAAAAACTGTTTTTT. Variable domain in full (rest from reference TRBV11-2 and TRBJ1-4): EAGVAQSPRYKIIEKRQSVAFWCNPISGHATLYWYQQILGQGPKLLIQFQNNGVVDDSQLPKDRFSAERLKGVDSTLKIQPAKLEDSAVYLCASSLGSDEKLFFGSGTQLSVL.